The 25 T cell receptor beta chains in this list originate from one sample, sequenced in a study of radiotherapy plus CTLA-4 blockade in lung cancer. Profiled with immunoSEQ multiplex PCR; TCRdb holds only in-frame clones, not every one. The table includes tens of thousands of clones, approximately 80% detected once. The starting material was peripheral blood, obtained from a patient treated with radiotherapy plus ipilimumab. These receptors came from a human donor with non-small cell lung cancer whose response to radiotherapy plus ipilimumab could not be evaluated.

This clone was seen more than once but under ten times. The rearrangement joins TRBV6-1 to TRBJ2-7; D gene uncertain. The germline gives CDR1 MNHNS, CDR2 SASEGT. The CDR3 length is 13 residues. V lost 1 base and J lost 6, with 10 bases in between. The CDR3: CASSEVPSGEQYF. The CDR3 bases are TGTGCCAGCAGTGAAGTTCCCAGTGGCGAGCAGTACTTC.

The rearrangement links TRBV7-3 to TRBJ2-3; D is unclear. The CDR3 totals 15 residues. The ends were cut back, 4 bases at V and 0 bases at J, with 11 bases in the middle. Germline loops: CDR1 SGHTA, CDR2 FQGTGA. DNA for the CDR3: TGTGCCAGCAGCTCCTCTTCCGGTAGCACAGATACGCAGTATTTT. It codes for CASSSSSGSTDTQYF.

The chain links TRBV2 to TRBJ1-5; 8 nucleotides match TRBD1. The CDR3 loop spans 13 amino acids. The V and J ends lost 6 bases and 2 bases, in that order; junction bases with no gene match: 0. Germline lookup yields CDR1 SNHLY and CDR2 FYNNEI. The CDR3 nucleotides are TGTGCCAGCAGGACAGGGGGCAATCAGCCCCAGCATTTT. As protein: CASRTGGNQPQHF.

The chain couples TRBV11-2 to TRBJ1-6; no clear D gene. The CDR3 spans 15 residues. Germline V CDR1 and CDR2: SGHAT, FQNNGV. Between the trimmed V and J ends, which lost 1 base and 7 bases, there was a span of 11 bases. CDR3 sequence reads: CASSLGGVGNSPLHF. In nucleotides, the CDR3 is TGTGCCAGCAGCTTAGGCGGGGTAGGCAATTCACCCCTCCACTTT. The full variable domain, with the rest looked up from reference TRBV11-2 and TRBJ1-6, is EAGVAQSPRYKIIEKRQSVAFWCNPISGHATLYWYQQILGQGPKLLIQFQNNGVVDDSQLPKDRFSAERLKGVDSTLKIQPAKLEDSAVYLCASSLGGVGNSPLHFGNGTRLTVT.

The DNA of the CDR3 is TGTGCCAGCAGTCGAGCGGGAGGTACCACAGATACGCAGTATTTT. Its translation is CASSRAGGTTDTQYF. V gene TRBV2 combines with J gene TRBJ2-3; 9 bases agree with TRBD2. This CDR3 contains 15 residues. Germline trimming cut 5 bases from V and 2 bases from J; bases unmatched to any gene: 5. Germline V gives CDR1 SNHLY, CDR2 FYNNEI. Filled out from reference TRBV2 and TRBJ2-3, the complete variable domain reads EPEVTQTPSHQVTQMGQEVILRCVPISNHLYFYWYRQILGQKVEFLVSFYNNEISEKSEIFDDQFSVERPDGSNFTLKIRSTKLEDSAMYFCASSRAGGTTDTQYFGPGTRLTVL.

This clone came up a few times. V gene TRBV19 combines with J gene TRBJ1-3, with D possibly matching TRBD1 (5 bases). CDR3 length equals 15 residues. The V gene's germline CDR1 is LNHDA and CDR2 SQIVND (reference sequence). V lost 3 bases and J 0 bases, leaving 9 bases between the germline ends. The CDR3 loop is CASSMGRSSGNTIYF. The CDR3 DNA sequence: TGTGCCAGTAGTATGGGGCGATCCTCTGGAAACACCATATATTTT.

This clone has more than one count but fewer than ten. V and J are TRBV27 and TRBJ2-3; tentative D call: TRBD2 (5 bases). Trimming shortened V by 5 bases and J by 4 bases, and 22 bases separated the two germline ends. Germline loops: CDR1 MNHEY, CDR2 SMNVEV (reference sequence). The CDR3 contains 17 residues. CDR3 nucleotides: TGTGCCAGCAGTCCATTACTAGTATCGGGATTGTCAGATACGCAGTATTTT. Encoded protein: CASSPLLVSGLSDTQYF.

This rearrangement joins TRBV7-9 to TRBJ1-2, with TRBD1 matching 7 bases. The CDR3 has 15 residues. Germline CDR1 is SEHNR and CDR2 is FQNEAQ (reference sequence). V was pared by 0 bases and J by 4 bases, with 5 bases of the junction left unmatched. The CDR3: CASSLAQGGSYGYTF. As DNA, the CDR3 is TGTGCCAGCAGCTTAGCGCAGGGGGGTTCCTATGGCTACACCTTC.

This rearrangement joins TRBV7-2 to TRBJ2-7; D is perhaps TRBD1 (6 bases). V was shortened by 0 bases and J by 3 bases, with 12 bases between the two germline ends. CDR3 length: 15 amino acids. Germline CDR1 reads SGHTA; CDR2 reads FQGNSA. This CDR3 reads CASSLAQGNIYEQYF. DNA for the CDR3: TGTGCCAGCAGCTTAGCCCAGGGGAATATCTACGAGCAGTACTTC.

The chain joins TRBV18 to TRBJ2-5; weak D call: TRBD1 (6 bases). The V and J ends lost 4 bases and 5 bases respectively, with 17 bases between them. This CDR3 is built from 15 residues. CDR1 KGHSH and CDR2 LQKENI come from the germline V gene. CDR3 nucleotide sequence: TGTGCCAGCTCACGACCCAGGGGAGTCGGTGAGACCCAGTACTTC. Protein sequence: CASSRPRGVGETQYF. Full variable domain (rest looked up from reference TRBV18 and TRBJ2-5): NAGVMQNPRHLVRRRGQEARLRCSPMKGHSHVYWYRQLPEEGLKFMVYLQKENIIDESGMPKERFSAEFPKEGPSILRIQQVVRGDSAAYFCASSRPRGVGETQYFGPGTRLLVL.

The J gene is TRBJ2-1, the V gene TRBV9; 9 bases map to TRBD2. Germline CDR1 SGDLS, CDR2 YYNGEE. The CDR3 loop spans 15 amino acids. V lost 3 bases and J lost 4; bases outside the gene matches: 5. The DNA of the CDR3 is TGTGCCAGCAGCGGAGAGCGGGAGGCATACAATGAGCAGTTCTTC. Its protein is CASSGEREAYNEQFF.

The chain uses TRBV7-2 and TRBJ2-7, with D perhaps matching TRBD1 (5 bases). With 1 base removed from V and 6 bases from J, the gap between germline ends came to 13 bases. The CDR3 has 14 residues. CDR1 and CDR2 (germline): SGHTA, FQGNSA. The CDR3 region is CASSLDPAGFEQYF. The CDR3 DNA follows: TGTGCCAGCAGCTTAGACCCAGCAGGGTTCGAGCAGTACTTC.

The chain is built from TRBV5-1 and TRBJ2-5; tentative D call: TRBD1 (5 bases). The CDR3 runs to 15 residues. Trimming stripped 3 bases from V and 4 bases from J, with 16 bases between. Germline V lookup: CDR1 SGHRS, CDR2 YFSETQ. The CDR3, as DNA: TGCGCCAGCAGCTCCCAGGGCCCGTTCGCAGAGACCCAGTACTTC. Its protein is CASSSQGPFAETQYF.

The chain joins TRBV29-1 to TRBJ2-1, with TRBD1 matching 10 bases. CDR3 length: 16 residues. In germline, CDR1 is SQVTM, CDR2 ANQGSEA. Trimming took 5 bases from V and 3 from J; bases not matched to a gene: 10. CDR3 in amino acids: CSVYLPGQGSYNEQFF. The CDR3 bases are TGCAGCGTTTACTTACCGGGACAGGGGAGCTACAATGAGCAGTTCTTC.

In its sample, this clone was seen once. The chain has TRBV19 and TRBJ1-4; tentatively, D is TRBD1 (6 bases). Trimming took off 5 bases at V and 0 bases at J, with 10 bases between the two ends. Germline CDR1 is LNHDA and CDR2 is SQIVND (reference sequence). The CDR3 has 15 amino acids. The CDR3 DNA reads TGTGCCAGTAGTTCCGGGACATCAACTAATGAAAAACTGTTTTTT. Translated: CASSSGTSTNEKLFF.

The sample holds one count of this clone. The rearrangement links TRBV18 to TRBJ2-7, with 9 positions matching TRBD1. V lost 5 bases to trimming and J lost 3 bases; unmatched junction nucleotides: 2. The CDR3 has 13 residues. CDR1 is KGHSH, CDR2 LQKENI, per germline. The CDR3 DNA reads TGTGCCAGCTCAGGACAGGGGAACTACGAGCAGTACTTC. This translates into CASSGQGNYEQYF. The entire variable domain, with the rest obtained from reference TRBV18 and TRBJ2-7, is as follows: NAGVMQNPRHLVRRRGQEARLRCSPMKGHSHVYWYRQLPEEGLKFMVYLQKENIIDESGMPKERFSAEFPKEGPSILRIQQVVRGDSAAYFCASSGQGNYEQYFGPGTRLTVT.

In this sample, this clone turned up once. The V gene is TRBV18, the J gene TRBJ2-7, with D tentatively TRBD2 (5 bases). Trimming left V 3 bases short and J 3 bases short, with 9 bases between. The CDR3 contains 13 residues. Per germline, CDR1 KGHSH and CDR2 LQKENI. The CDR3 sequence is CASSPTEGYEQYF. CDR3 nucleotides: TGTGCCAGCTCACCCACTGAGGGCTACGAGCAGTACTTC.

This clone qualifies as medium-sized (0.01 to 0.1%). The rearrangement uses TRBV5-8 and TRBJ2-1, with TRBD1 identical over 7 bases. V lost 4 bases and J lost 4; bases outside the gene matches: 11. The CDR3 consists of 16 residues. The germline V gene encodes CDR1 SGHTS and CDR2 YDEGEE. The CDR3 is CASSHPGDRQYNEQFF. The CDR3 coding sequence is TGTGCCAGCAGCCACCCAGGGGACAGACAATACAATGAGCAGTTCTTC.

The rearrangement uses TRBV7-8 and TRBJ1-1; D is unresolved. Trimming cost V 3 bases and J 1 base, with 6 bases left between them. The CDR3 length is 13 residues. The germline V gene encodes CDR1 SGHVS and CDR2 FQNEAQ. CDR3 DNA: TGTGCCAGCAGCTTCTCAGGGAACACTGAAGCTTTCTTT. This encodes CASSFSGNTEAFF.

This clone was seen more than once but under ten times. The rearrangement links TRBV4-2 to TRBJ1-2; D gene ambiguous. Looked up from germline, CDR1 is LGHNA and CDR2 is YNFKEQ. The CDR3 is 13 amino acids. The V gene lost 0 bases and the J gene lost 6 bases, with 8 bases spanning the gap. This CDR3 is CASSQDLSDGYTF. The CDR3 DNA is TGTGCCAGCAGCCAAGATCTGTCAGATGGCTACACCTTC.

V and J are TRBV7-3 and TRBJ2-1; 7 bases map to TRBD1. Trimming removed 5 bases from V and 7 bases from J; junction bases left unmatched: 11. Germline V gives CDR1 SGHTA, CDR2 FQGTGA. The CDR3 consists of 15 residues. CDR3 nucleotides: TGTGCCAGCAGCCGGGCTCTGTTGGGACAGAATGAGCAGTTCTTC. Translated: CASSRALLGQNEQFF.

Concerning this clone: Other DNA sequences within the sample encode an identical CDR3. The chain couples TRBV5-1 to TRBJ1-1, with 8 bases fitting TRBD1. This CDR3 contains 14 residues. The germline V gene has CDR1 SGHRS and CDR2 YFSETQ. V was clipped by 3 bases and J by 1 base; unmatched bases: 2. The CDR3, as DNA: TGCGCCAGCAGCTCACAGGGGGGGAACACTGAAGCTTTCTTT. Translating it yields CASSSQGGNTEAFF.

The rearrangement links TRBV16 to TRBJ2-2; 7 bases match TRBD1. The CDR3 is 16 residues long. The germline V gene encodes CDR1 KGHSY and CDR2 FQNENV. V lost 0 bases and J lost 5; bases outside the gene matches: 6. The CDR3 loop reads CASSQSAAGGTGELFF. CDR3 nucleotide sequence: TGTGCCAGCAGCCAATCCGCGGCAGGGGGAACCGGGGAGCTGTTTTTT. Drawing the rest from reference TRBV16 and TRBJ2-2, the complete variable domain is GEEVAQTPKHLVRGEGQKAKLYCAPIKGHSYVFWYQQVLKNEFKFLISFQNENVFDETGMPKERFSAKCLPNSPCSLEIQATKLEDSAVYFCASSQSAAGGTGELFFGEGSRLTVL.

J is TRBJ1-4 and V is TRBV28; TRBD1 might be the D (6 bases). This CDR3 is 16 amino acids long. CDR1 and CDR2 from the germline V gene are MDHEN and SYDVKM. V was pared by 1 base and J by 0 bases, with 9 bases between. CDR3 amino acids: CASSLLGASTNEKLFF. The CDR3 nucleotides are TGTGCCAGCAGTTTATTGGGGGCCTCAACTAATGAAAAACTGTTTTTT.

This sequence joins TRBV7-2 and TRBJ2-2, with D possibly matching TRBD2 (6 bases). The CDR3 consists of 14 residues. Germline assignment: CDR1 SGHTA and CDR2 FQGNSA. Trimming removed 5 bases from V and 4 bases from J, with 11 bases in between. The CDR3 nucleotides are TGTGCCAGCAGCGTCAGCGGGCCCACCGGGGAGCTGTTTTTT. Encoded protein: CASSVSGPTGELFF.